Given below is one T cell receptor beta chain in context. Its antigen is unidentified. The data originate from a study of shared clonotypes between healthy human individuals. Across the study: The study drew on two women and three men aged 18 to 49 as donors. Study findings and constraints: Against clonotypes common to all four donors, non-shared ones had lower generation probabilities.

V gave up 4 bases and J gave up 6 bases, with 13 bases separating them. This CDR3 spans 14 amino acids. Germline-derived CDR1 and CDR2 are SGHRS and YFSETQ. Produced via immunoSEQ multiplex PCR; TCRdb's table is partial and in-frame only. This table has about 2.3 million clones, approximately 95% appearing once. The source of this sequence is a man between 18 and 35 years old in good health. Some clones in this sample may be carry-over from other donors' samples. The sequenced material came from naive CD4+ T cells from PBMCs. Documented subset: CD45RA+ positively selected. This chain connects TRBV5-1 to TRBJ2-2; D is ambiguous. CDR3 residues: CASSLDRTSGELFF. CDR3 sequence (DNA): TGCGCCAGCAGCCTGGATAGAACGTCCGGGGAGCTGTTTTTT.